The present T cell receptor beta chain was sequenced within a study of CD8+ T cells in alopecia areata. This CDR3 is built from 14 residues. Germline V gives CDR1 SGHRS, CDR2 YFSETQ. V lost 5 bases, J lost 2 bases, and 12 bases lay in between. RNA extraction and reverse transcription yielded cDNA as sequencing template. Assay used: immunoSEQ multiplex PCR; TCRdb lists only in-frame clones, some missing. Of some 170,000 clones in the sample, 65% to 75% were seen once. The receptor was isolated from a human donor with alopecia areata. This specimen was CD8+ T cells sorted from blood, taken at week 0. This sequence joins TRBV5-1 and TRBJ2-3, with D possibly being TRBD2 (5 bases). CDR3 residues: CASREEGLTDTQYF. The CDR3 nucleotides read TGCGCCAGCAGAGAAGAGGGTCTCACAGATACGCAGTATTTT. The whole variable domain, filled in from reference TRBV5-1 and TRBJ2-3, reads KAGVTQTPRYLIKTRGQQVTLSCSPISGHRSVSWYQQTPGQGLQFLFEYFSETQRNKGNFPGRFSGRQFSNSRSEMNVSTLELGDSALYLCASREEGLTDTQYFGPGTRLTVL.